This is a list of T cell receptor beta chains from one sample in a study of blood T cell repertoires in COVID-19. Measured with immunoSEQ multiplex PCR; TCRdb has only the in-frame clones, and not every one. The sample records over 250,000 clones, approximately 85% being singletons. The sequenced material came from peripheral blood. Receptors were obtained from a man aged 50-59 years with active or convalescent COVID-19. CDR3s include the opening cysteine and the closing phenylalanine or tryptophan. Fields, in order: D gene, V gene, CDR3 length, clone size, J gene, CDR3 protein, CDR3 DNA. The D gene is left open where the match is weak. The listing skips clone size in some rows; elsewhere it reads once, few, many or a size class.

d_call: -
v_call: TRBV2
cdr3_length: 15
clone_size: -
j_call: TRBJ2-1
cdr3_aa: CASSLLARGYNEQFF
cdr3_nt: TGTGCCAGCAGCCTACTCGCTCGTGGCTACAATGAGCAGTTCTTC

d_call: TRBD2
v_call: TRBV7-8
cdr3_length: 18
clone_size: -
j_call: TRBJ2-7
cdr3_aa: CASSLGWSGRPREDEQYF
cdr3_nt: TGTGCCAGCAGCTTAGGATGGAGCGGGAGGCCACGGGAGGACGAGCAGTACTTC

d_call: TRBD1
v_call: TRBV7-8
cdr3_length: 13
clone_size: -
j_call: TRBJ2-5
cdr3_aa: CASSNDREETQYF
cdr3_nt: TGTGCCAGCAGCAACGACAGGGAGGAGACCCAGTACTTC

d_call: TRBD1
v_call: TRBV2
cdr3_length: 16
clone_size: -
j_call: TRBJ1-2
cdr3_aa: CASSVTRDRGNYGYTF
cdr3_nt: TGTGCCAGCAGTGTAACCCGGGACAGGGGGAACTATGGCTACACCTTC

d_call: TRBD1
v_call: TRBV5-6
cdr3_length: 18
clone_size: -
j_call: TRBJ2-1
cdr3_aa: CASSLALGQVLPYNEQFF
cdr3_nt: TGTGCCAGCAGCTTGGCCCTGGGACAGGTACTGCCCTACAATGAGCAGTTCTTC

d_call: -
v_call: TRBV2
cdr3_length: 12
clone_size: few
j_call: TRBJ2-5
cdr3_aa: CASSRDQETQYF
cdr3_nt: TGTGCCAGCTCGCGGGACCAAGAGACCCAGTACTTC

d_call: -
v_call: TRBV6-5
cdr3_length: 14
clone_size: -
j_call: TRBJ1-4
cdr3_aa: CASSYEGESEKLFF
cdr3_nt: TGTGCCAGCAGTTACGAGGGGGAGAGTGAAAAACTGTTTTTT

d_call: TRBD1
v_call: TRBV18
cdr3_length: 14
clone_size: -
j_call: TRBJ1-1
cdr3_aa: CASSRQGPNTEAFF
cdr3_nt: TGTGCCAGCTCACGACAGGGACCGAACACTGAAGCTTTCTTT

d_call: TRBD1
v_call: TRBV4-3
cdr3_length: 15
clone_size: -
j_call: TRBJ1-2
cdr3_aa: CASSQGTGGGYGYTF
cdr3_nt: TGCGCCAGCAGCCAGGGGACAGGGGGGGGCTATGGCTACACCTTC

d_call: -
v_call: TRBV29-1
cdr3_length: 15
clone_size: -
j_call: TRBJ1-2
cdr3_aa: CSVEGPTPQNYGYTF
cdr3_nt: TGCAGCGTTGAAGGACCGACCCCACAGAACTATGGCTACACCTTC

d_call: TRBD2
v_call: TRBV7-8
cdr3_length: 19
clone_size: -
j_call: TRBJ2-1
cdr3_aa: CASSQWGGTSGRAVGEQFF
cdr3_nt: TGTGCCAGCAGCCAATGGGGGGGGACTAGCGGGAGGGCCGTCGGTGAGCAGTTCTTC

d_call: -
v_call: TRBV5-1
cdr3_length: 14
clone_size: -
j_call: TRBJ2-3
cdr3_aa: CASTKGGSTDTQYF
cdr3_nt: TGCGCCAGCACCAAGGGAGGCAGCACAGATACGCAGTATTTT

d_call: -
v_call: TRBV5-1
cdr3_length: 15
clone_size: -
j_call: TRBJ2-3
cdr3_aa: CASSIGQEGTDTQYF
cdr3_nt: TGCGCCAGCAGCATCGGACAGGAGGGAACAGATACGCAGTATTTT

d_call: -
v_call: TRBV6-2/TRBV6-3
cdr3_length: 17
clone_size: few
j_call: TRBJ2-1
cdr3_aa: CASSYSIGLASYNEQFF
cdr3_nt: TGTGCCAGCAGTTACTCGATAGGTTTAGCGTCATACAATGAGCAGTTCTTC

d_call: -
v_call: TRBV20-1
cdr3_length: 11
clone_size: -
j_call: TRBJ1-2
cdr3_aa: CSAPGVFGYTF
cdr3_nt: TGCAGTGCTCCCGGGGTATTTGGCTACACCTTC

d_call: -
v_call: TRBV2
cdr3_length: 14
clone_size: -
j_call: TRBJ1-2
cdr3_aa: CASTPARGDYGYTF
cdr3_nt: TGTGCCAGCACCCCGGCCCGGGGGGACTATGGCTACACCTTC

d_call: TRBD2
v_call: TRBV12-3/TRBV12-4
cdr3_length: 13
clone_size: -
j_call: TRBJ2-7
cdr3_aa: CASSRTSGYEQYF
cdr3_nt: TGTGCCAGCAGTCGGACTAGCGGATACGAGCAGTACTTC

d_call: TRBD2
v_call: TRBV3-1/TRBV3-2
cdr3_length: 16
clone_size: -
j_call: TRBJ2-5
cdr3_aa: CASSKGLADLRETQYF
cdr3_nt: TGTGCCAGCAGCAAGGGACTAGCCGACCTTCGAGAGACCCAGTACTTC

d_call: -
v_call: TRBV28
cdr3_length: 14
clone_size: -
j_call: TRBJ2-2
cdr3_aa: CASSYLADTGELFF
cdr3_nt: TGTGCCAGCAGTTACTTGGCGGACACCGGGGAGCTGTTTTTT

d_call: TRBD1
v_call: TRBV24-1
cdr3_length: 14
clone_size: once
j_call: TRBJ2-2
cdr3_aa: CATSDPTGTGELFF
cdr3_nt: TGTGCCACCAGTGACCCGACAGGGACCGGGGAGCTGTTTTTT

d_call: -
v_call: TRBV4-1
cdr3_length: 15
clone_size: -
j_call: TRBJ2-1
cdr3_aa: CASSHLPAGLNEQFF
cdr3_nt: TGCGCCAGCAGCCACCTACCGGCGGGACTGAATGAGCAGTTCTTC

d_call: -
v_call: TRBV14
cdr3_length: 13
clone_size: -
j_call: TRBJ1-4
cdr3_aa: CASADLSNEKLFF
cdr3_nt: TGTGCCAGCGCGGACTTGTCGAATGAAAAACTGTTTTTT

d_call: -
v_call: TRBV7-3
cdr3_length: 16
clone_size: -
j_call: TRBJ2-6
cdr3_aa: CASSPTRRAGANVLTF
cdr3_nt: TGTGCCAGCAGCCCAACGCGGAGGGCTGGGGCCAACGTCCTGACTTTC

d_call: -
v_call: TRBV21-1
cdr3_length: 15
clone_size: -
j_call: TRBJ2-5
cdr3_aa: CASSLKGLAEETQYF
cdr3_nt: TGTGCCAGCAGCCTGAAGGGACTAGCAGAAGAGACCCAGTACTTC

d_call: TRBD2
v_call: TRBV4-2
cdr3_length: 16
clone_size: -
j_call: TRBJ2-5
cdr3_aa: CASSQRGRAGQETQYF
cdr3_nt: TGTGCCAGCAGCCAACGCGGGAGGGCCGGTCAAGAGACCCAGTACTTC

d_call: -
v_call: TRBV12-3/TRBV12-4
cdr3_length: 13
clone_size: -
j_call: TRBJ1-2
cdr3_aa: CASSLRSGDGYTF
cdr3_nt: TGTGCCAGCAGTTTAAGGTCAGGGGACGGCTACACCTTC

d_call: TRBD2
v_call: TRBV9
cdr3_length: 14
clone_size: -
j_call: TRBJ2-7
cdr3_aa: CASSPTSGSDEQYF
cdr3_nt: TGTGCCAGCAGCCCGACTAGCGGGAGCGACGAGCAGTACTTC

d_call: TRBD2
v_call: TRBV20-1
cdr3_length: 14
clone_size: -
j_call: TRBJ2-3
cdr3_aa: CSASWLAVPDTQYF
cdr3_nt: TGCAGTGCTAGTTGGCTAGCGGTGCCAGATACGCAGTATTTT

d_call: -
v_call: TRBV7-6
cdr3_length: 15
clone_size: -
j_call: TRBJ2-7
cdr3_aa: CASSLSGHGSYEQYF
cdr3_nt: TGTGCCAGCAGCTTGTCGGGACATGGTTCCTACGAGCAGTACTTC

d_call: -
v_call: TRBV4-1
cdr3_length: 12
clone_size: -
j_call: TRBJ1-6
cdr3_aa: CASKGVNSPLHF
cdr3_nt: TGCGCCAGCAAGGGGGTTAATTCACCCCTCCACTTT

d_call: TRBD2
v_call: TRBV6-1
cdr3_length: 17
clone_size: -
j_call: TRBJ2-1
cdr3_aa: CASSDRTSASSYNEQFF
cdr3_nt: TGTGCCAGCAGTGACAGGACTAGCGCCAGCTCCTACAATGAGCAGTTCTTC

d_call: -
v_call: TRBV28
cdr3_length: 16
clone_size: -
j_call: TRBJ1-2
cdr3_aa: CASSLASVTGNYGYTF
cdr3_nt: TGTGCCAGCAGTTTAGCCTCGGTGACGGGTAACTATGGCTACACCTTC

d_call: -
v_call: TRBV5-1
cdr3_length: 15
clone_size: -
j_call: TRBJ1-1
cdr3_aa: CASSLGTWENTEAFF
cdr3_nt: TGCGCCAGCAGCTTGGGGACATGGGAGAACACTGAAGCTTTCTTT

d_call: TRBD1
v_call: TRBV12-5
cdr3_length: 15
clone_size: -
j_call: TRBJ1-1
cdr3_aa: CASGFGLTGGTEAFF
cdr3_nt: TGTGCTAGTGGTTTCGGACTCACAGGGGGCACTGAAGCTTTCTTT

d_call: TRBD2
v_call: TRBV23-1
cdr3_length: 21
clone_size: -
j_call: TRBJ2-5
cdr3_aa: CASSQGTSGSLSPRPQETQYF
cdr3_nt: TGCGCCAGCAGTCAAGGGACTAGCGGGAGCCTAAGCCCCCGCCCCCAAGAGACCCAGTACTTC

d_call: TRBD1
v_call: TRBV19
cdr3_length: 14
clone_size: -
j_call: TRBJ1-4
cdr3_aa: CASGTGVLREKLFF
cdr3_nt: TGTGCCAGCGGGACAGGGGTGTTGCGTGAAAAACTGTTTTTT

d_call: -
v_call: TRBV30
cdr3_length: 13
clone_size: -
j_call: TRBJ2-7
cdr3_aa: CAWSGRRGDEQYF
cdr3_nt: TGTGCCTGGAGTGGTCGCAGGGGGGACGAGCAGTACTTC

d_call: -
v_call: TRBV7-2
cdr3_length: 14
clone_size: few
j_call: TRBJ2-7
cdr3_aa: CASSLWGDSYEQYF
cdr3_nt: TGTGCCAGCAGCTTATGGGGCGACTCCTACGAGCAGTACTTC

d_call: -
v_call: TRBV10-3
cdr3_length: 14
clone_size: -
j_call: TRBJ1-1
cdr3_aa: CAIRLQGKNTEAFF
cdr3_nt: TGTGCCATCAGGCTACAGGGCAAGAACACTGAAGCTTTCTTT

d_call: TRBD2
v_call: TRBV19
cdr3_length: 15
clone_size: -
j_call: TRBJ2-7
cdr3_aa: CASKEGLADSYEQYF
cdr3_nt: TGTGCCAGTAAGGAGGGACTAGCGGACTCCTACGAGCAGTACTTC

d_call: TRBD2
v_call: TRBV4-1
cdr3_length: 18
clone_size: -
j_call: TRBJ2-7
cdr3_aa: CASSQQPLAGGASYEQYF
cdr3_nt: TGCGCCAGCAGCCAACAGCCCCTCGCGGGAGGGGCGTCCTACGAGCAGTACTTC

d_call: TRBD2
v_call: TRBV6-5
cdr3_length: 15
clone_size: -
j_call: TRBJ2-7
cdr3_aa: CASRQGLDHSYEQYF
cdr3_nt: TGTGCCAGCAGACAGGGACTAGACCACTCCTACGAGCAGTACTTC

d_call: -
v_call: TRBV5-1
cdr3_length: 13
clone_size: -
j_call: TRBJ2-7
cdr3_aa: CASSLDFLFEQYF
cdr3_nt: TGCGCCAGCAGCTTGGATTTCCTTTTCGAGCAGTACTTC

d_call: TRBD2
v_call: TRBV5-1
cdr3_length: 14
clone_size: few
j_call: TRBJ2-3
cdr3_aa: CASSYREGRDTQYF
cdr3_nt: TGCGCCAGCAGCTACCGGGAGGGGCGGGATACGCAGTATTTT

d_call: TRBD1
v_call: TRBV5-1
cdr3_length: 15
clone_size: -
j_call: TRBJ2-7
cdr3_aa: CASSFGDRAAYEQYF
cdr3_nt: TGCGCCAGCAGCTTTGGGGACAGGGCAGCCTACGAGCAGTACTTC

d_call: TRBD2
v_call: TRBV6-2/TRBV6-3
cdr3_length: 18
clone_size: -
j_call: TRBJ2-3
cdr3_aa: CASSPSGLPTYLTDTQYF
cdr3_nt: TGTGCCAGCAGCCCTTCGGGACTACCAACCTACCTCACAGATACGCAGTATTTT